Listed below are T cell receptor beta chains from one sample, sequenced in a study of shared clonotypes between healthy human individuals. Here immunoSEQ multiplex PCR was the method, and the copy in TCRdb shows in-frame clones only, minus some. The sample consists of fewer than 650,000 clones, just over 75% of them appearing once. The specimen sequenced was PBMCs. The receptor set was obtained from a woman aged 40 to 50 in good health. Some clones in this sample may be carry-over from other donors' samples. Both conserved end residues are part of each CDR3. D genes are given only for firm matches. Part of the rows lack a size; the others show once, few, many or a class for expanded clones.

D	size	V	J	DNA	CDR3
-	-	TRBV2	TRBJ1-4	TGTGCCAGCACGTTCGGGCAGTGGGAAAAACTGTTTTTT	CASTFGQWEKLFF
-	-	TRBV7-6	TRBJ2-3	TGTGCCAGCAGCTTAGAAGATGATACGCAGTATTTT	CASSLEDDTQYF
-	-	TRBV11-3	TRBJ2-2	TGTGCCAGCAGCTTAGATCGGGGGTACACCGGGGAGCTGTTTTTT	CASSLDRGYTGELFF
TRBD2	few	TRBV6-6	TRBJ2-3	TGTGCCAGCAGTATAGCGCGACCGGGGGGGGATACGAAGTATTTT	CASSIARPGGDTKYF
TRBD1	-	TRBV5-1	TRBJ2-7	TGCGCCAGCAGCCCGGGACAGAGCACCTACGAGCAGTACTTC	CASSPGQSTYEQYF
TRBD1	-	TRBV19	TRBJ2-7	TGTGCCAGTAGTCGACAGGGGCGCGACGAGCAGTACTTC	CASSRQGRDEQYF
-	few	TRBV6-4	TRBJ2-5	TGTGCCAGCAGTGTAAGGGGAATCGAGGAGACCCAGTACTTC	CASSVRGIEETQYF
-	-	TRBV2	TRBJ2-7	TGTGCCAGCAGTGTGGGTGGCGGGCCATCCTACGAGCAGTACTTC	CASSVGGGPSYEQYF
-	-	TRBV4-2	TRBJ1-2	TGTGCCAGCAGCCAAGAACCGGACGGGCCGGATGGTAACTATGGCTACACCTTC	CASSQEPDGPDGNYGYTF
-	-	TRBV28	TRBJ1-5	TGTGCCAGCAGTTTGGAGAATCAGCCCCAGCATTTT	CASSLENQPQHF
TRBD2	once	TRBV9	TRBJ2-5	TGTGCCAGCAGCGTAGCGGTAGCGGGAGGATTAGAGACCCAGTACTTC	CASSVAVAGGLETQYF
-	-	TRBV18	TRBJ1-2	TGTGCCAGCTCACCACCGAATCCGAGTGTCTATGGCTACACCTTC	CASSPPNPSVYGYTF
TRBD2	few	TRBV7-2	TRBJ2-5	TGTGCCAGCACCCCTAGCGGGAGGATGGAGACCCAGTACTTC	CASTPSGRMETQYF
-	-	TRBV28	TRBJ2-6	TGTGCCAGCAGCCCCCCCTGGTCTGGGGCCAACGTCCTGACTTTC	CASSPPWSGANVLTF
-	-	TRBV5-1	TRBJ1-1	TGCGCCAGCAGCTTGATGGGTTCGACAGTCATGAACACTGAAGCTTTCTTT	CASSLMGSTVMNTEAFF
-	-	TRBV10-2	TRBJ2-1	TGCGCCAGCGGTCCCAGGGCCTTACACAATGAGCAGTTCTTC	CASGPRALHNEQFF
TRBD1	-	TRBV18	TRBJ2-1	TGTGCCAGCTCACCTCACTTGGACAGGGGCTTTAATGAGCAGTTCTTC	CASSPHLDRGFNEQFF
TRBD2	-	TRBV15	TRBJ2-1	TGTGCCACCAGCAGAGATACTAGCGGGAGGGGGGGTAATGAGCAGTTCTTC	CATSRDTSGRGGNEQFF
-	few	TRBV11-1	TRBJ2-2	TGTGCCAGCAGCTTAGGCGGCGGGATGTTTAGAGTCGGGGAGCTGTTTTTT	CASSLGGGMFRVGELFF
-	once	TRBV7-6	TRBJ2-1	TGTGCCAGCAGCGTACTAGCCAATGAGCAGTTCTTC	CASSVLANEQFF
-	-	TRBV27	TRBJ2-7	TGCGCCAGCAGTATGACAGGGAGGTCGGGCGAGCAGTACTTC	CASSMTGRSGEQYF
-	-	TRBV27	TRBJ1-2	TGTGCCAGCAGTTTAAGGCGCGGGGCGGGGGGCTACACCTTC	CASSLRRGAGGYTF
TRBD2	-	TRBV7-9	TRBJ2-1	TGTGCCAGCACCTTTGGAGCGGGAGCCTACAATGAGCAGTTCTTC	CASTFGAGAYNEQFF
-	-	TRBV9	TRBJ1-2	TGTGCCAGCAGCGTAGTAAGGGGTGGCTACACCTTC	CASSVVRGGYTF